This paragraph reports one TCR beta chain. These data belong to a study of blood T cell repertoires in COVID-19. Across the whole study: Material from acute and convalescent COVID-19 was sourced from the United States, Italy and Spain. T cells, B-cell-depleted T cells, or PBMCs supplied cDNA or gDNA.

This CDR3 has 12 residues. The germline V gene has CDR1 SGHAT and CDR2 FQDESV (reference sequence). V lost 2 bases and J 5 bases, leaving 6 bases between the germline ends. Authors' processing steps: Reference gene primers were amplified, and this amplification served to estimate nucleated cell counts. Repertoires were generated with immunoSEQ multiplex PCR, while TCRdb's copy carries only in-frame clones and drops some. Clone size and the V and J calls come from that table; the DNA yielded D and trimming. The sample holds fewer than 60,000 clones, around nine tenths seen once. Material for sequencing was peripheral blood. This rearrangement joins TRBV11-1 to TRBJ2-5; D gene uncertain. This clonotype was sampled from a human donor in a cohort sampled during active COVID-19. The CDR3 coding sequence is TGTGCCAGCAGCTTAATCGGGGAGACCCAGTACTTC. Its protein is CASSLIGETQYF. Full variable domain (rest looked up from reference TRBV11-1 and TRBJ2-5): EAEVAQSPRYKITEKSQAVAFWCDPISGHATLYWYRQILGQGPELLVQFQDESVVDDSQLPKDRFSAERLKGVDSTLKIQPAELGDSAMYLCASSLIGETQYFGPGTRLLVL.